Below are 17 T cell receptor beta chains sequenced from a single sample in a study of blood T cell repertoires in COVID-19. Libraries were prepared by immunoSEQ multiplex PCR; TCRdb keeps only in-frame clonotypes and omits some of them. The sample includes approximately 52,000 clones, 91% of them seen just once. Sequencing was done on a sample of peripheral blood. The receptors come from a man aged 50 or older with active COVID-19.

The V gene is TRBV11-2, the J gene TRBJ2-3, with 7 bases matching TRBD2. This CDR3 spans 15 amino acids. In germline, CDR1 is SGHAT, CDR2 FQNNGV. Unmatched junction bases numbered 8, after V lost 3 bases and J lost 5 bases. The CDR3 nucleotides are TGTGCCAGCAGCTTTACTAGCGAAACGGTAGATACGCAGTATTTT. This codes for CASSFTSETVDTQYF.

The table lists this clone with a count of one. The chain combines TRBV7-2 with TRBJ2-2, with D tentatively TRBD1 (5 bases). Trimming pared 1 base from V and 7 bases from J, leaving 13 bases between. This CDR3 is 15 amino acids long. The germline CDR1 and CDR2 sequences are SGHTA and FQGNSA. The DNA of the CDR3 is TGTGCCAGCAGCTTAGGCAGGGTAATTGACGGGGAGCTGTTTTTT. It translates to CASSLGRVIDGELFF. The full variable domain, with the rest looked up from reference TRBV7-2 and TRBJ2-2, is GAGVSQSPSNKVTEKGKDVELRCDPISGHTALYWYRQSLGQGLEFLIYFQGNSAPDKSGLPSDRFSAERTGGSVSTLTIQRTQQEDSAVYLCASSLGRVIDGELFFGEGSRLTVL.

In the case of this clone: The junction and the germline gene differ at one end; a read error may be behind it. The chain couples TRBV2 to TRBJ2-7; tentative D call: TRBD1 (6 bases). This CDR3 contains 13 residues. Germline lookup yields CDR1 SNHLY and CDR2 FYNNEI. The CDR3 loop reads CASSLEDFGGWSF. The CDR3 DNA is TGTGCCAGCAGTCTTGAAGATTTTGGGGGCTGGAGCTTC. The entire variable domain, with the rest obtained from reference TRBV2 and TRBJ2-7, is as follows: EPEVTQTPSHQVTQMGQEVILRCVPISNHLYFYWYRQILGQKVEFLVSFYNNEISEKSEIFDDQFSVERPDGSNFTLKIRSTKLEDSAMYFCASSLEDFGGWSFGPGTRLTVT.

The V call is TRBV19, the J call TRBJ2-7; TRBD2 matches at 11 bases. The CDR3 spans 16 residues. The trim removed 3 bases at V and 1 base at J, leaving 5 bases unmatched. Germline V gives CDR1 LNHDA, CDR2 SQIVND (reference sequence). CDR3: CASSIGLAGGSYEQYF. In nucleotides, the CDR3 is TGTGCCAGTAGTATTGGACTAGCGGGCGGATCCTACGAGCAGTACTTC. Based on the CDR3 plus reference TRBV19 and TRBJ2-7, the full variable domain is DGGITQSPKYLFRKEGQNVTLSCEQNLNHDAMYWYRQDPGQGLRLIYYSQIVNDFQKGDIAEGYSVSREKKESFPLTVTSAQKNPTAFYLCASSIGLAGGSYEQYFGPGTRLTVT.

The J gene is TRBJ2-7, the V gene TRBV11-2; TRBD1 might be the D (5 bases). The CDR3 is 15 amino acids. Between the trimmed V and J ends, which lost 5 bases and 3 bases, there was a span of 17 bases. CDR1 and CDR2 from the germline V gene are SGHAT and FQNNGV. Here the CDR3 reads CASSLQILGDYEQYF. For the CDR3, the DNA is TGTGCCAGCAGCCTCCAAATCTTAGGGGACTACGAGCAGTACTTC.

In this sample, this clone turned up once. This chain joins TRBV6-5 and TRBJ1-4, with TRBD1 identical over 8 bases. With V trimmed by 6 bases and J by 8 bases, 11 bases remained unmatched. The germline V gene encodes CDR1 MNHEY and CDR2 SVGAGI. The CDR3 is 15 residues long. The chain's CDR3 is CASRSPDRAGEKLFF. CDR3 bases: TGTGCCAGCAGGAGTCCGGACAGGGCGGGCGAAAAACTGTTTTTT.

V is TRBV19 and J is TRBJ1-2; D unclear. The germline V gene has CDR1 LNHDA and CDR2 SQIVND (reference sequence). The CDR3 is 14 residues long. Trimming cost V 6 bases and J 2 bases, with 13 bases left between them. The CDR3 reads CASRAAGVNYGYTF. In DNA, the CDR3 is TGTGCCAGTAGAGCGGCAGGAGTAAACTATGGCTACACCTTC. The variable domain in full, with the rest retrieved from reference TRBV19 and TRBJ1-2, is DGGITQSPKYLFRKEGQNVTLSCEQNLNHDAMYWYRQDPGQGLRLIYYSQIVNDFQKGDIAEGYSVSREKKESFPLTVTSAQKNPTAFYLCASRAAGVNYGYTFGSGTRLTVV.

V is TRBV7-2 and J is TRBJ2-1; 8 bases align to TRBD2. V dropped 1 base and J dropped 8; count of bases not matched to a gene: 13. CDR3 length: 17 residues. Germline assignment: CDR1 SGHTA and CDR2 FQGNSA. The CDR3 coding sequence is TGTGCCAGCAGCTTAGTCCCTGCGGGAGGCCGAAGCGATGAGCAGTTCTTC. Translation gives CASSLVPAGGRSDEQFF. The whole variable domain, remainder taken from reference TRBV7-2 and TRBJ2-1, is GAGVSQSPSNKVTEKGKDVELRCDPISGHTALYWYRQSLGQGLEFLIYFQGNSAPDKSGLPSDRFSAERTGGSVSTLTIQRTQQEDSAVYLCASSLVPAGGRSDEQFFGPGTRLTVL.

The chain carries TRBV30 and TRBJ1-2; 7 nucleotides align to TRBD1. The CDR3 runs 15 residues. With V trimmed by 1 base and J by 4 bases, 9 bases remained unmatched. In germline, CDR1 is GTSNPN, CDR2 SVGIG (reference sequence). CDR3 sequence reads: CAWSGVMGQSYGYTF. Written as DNA, the CDR3 is TGTGCCTGGAGTGGGGTAATGGGACAGTCCTATGGCTACACCTTC.

The V gene is TRBV7-2, the J gene TRBJ2-7, with TRBD1 as a possible D gene (5 bases). V was shortened by 1 base and J by 0 bases, with 7 bases between the two germline ends. CDR1 and CDR2 (germline): SGHTA, FQGNSA. The CDR3 consists of 14 residues. CDR3 nucleotides: TGTGCCAGCAGCTTAGACAGGAGCTCCTACGAGCAGTACTTC. Amino acids: CASSLDRSSYEQYF.

This chain links TRBV15 with TRBJ2-3; D may be TRBD1 (6 bases). Germline values: CDR1 LNHNV, CDR2 YYDKDF (reference sequence). This CDR3 region has 15 residues. V shed 0 bases and J shed 1 base, with 8 bases lying between them. CDR3 amino acids: CATSRENRGTDTQYF. The CDR3 coding sequence is TGTGCCACCAGCAGAGAGAACAGGGGCACAGATACGCAGTATTTT.

J is TRBJ1-2 and V is TRBV28; 7 positions agree with TRBD1. In germline, CDR1 is MDHEN, CDR2 SYDVKM. This CDR3 region has 13 residues. Germline trimming cut 4 bases from V and 10 bases from J; bases unmatched to any gene: 9. Here the CDR3 reads CASSSRGLFAYTF. The CDR3 DNA follows: TGTGCCAGCAGTTCTAGGGGGCTTTTTGCCTACACCTTC.

V usage is TRBV14 and J usage is TRBJ1-1, with D hard to call. Germline CDR1 and CDR2: SGHDN and FVKESK. V gave up 3 bases and J gave up 1 base, with 9 bases separating them. This CDR3 contains 14 residues. Here the CDR3 reads CASSHLLENTEAFF. The CDR3 DNA reads TGTGCCAGCAGCCACCTCTTAGAGAACACTGAAGCTTTCTTT.

The V call is TRBV5-1, the J call TRBJ2-7; TRBD2 might be the D (6 bases). V was pared by 7 bases and J by 5 bases, with 10 bases between. From germline, CDR1 is SGHRS and CDR2 YFSETQ. The CDR3 totals 11 residues. The CDR3 DNA follows: TGCGCCAGCGGGGGGTCTAACGAGCAGTACTTC. It translates to CASGGSNEQYF.

This chain joins TRBV7-2 and TRBJ2-3; D call uncertain. V was shortened by 5 bases and J by 6 bases, with 12 bases between the two germline ends. The V gene's germline CDR1 is SGHTA and CDR2 FQGNSA. This CDR3 has 13 amino acids. CDR3 sequence (DNA): TGTGCCAGCAGCCTAACCACTCGGGATACGCAGTATTTT. As protein: CASSLTTRDTQYF. The whole variable domain, filled in from reference TRBV7-2 and TRBJ2-3, reads GAGVSQSPSNKVTEKGKDVELRCDPISGHTALYWYRQSLGQGLEFLIYFQGNSAPDKSGLPSDRFSAERTGGSVSTLTIQRTQQEDSAVYLCASSLTTRDTQYFGPGTRLTVL.

This chain links TRBV3-1 (or the pseudogene TRBV3-2) with TRBJ1-1; TRBD1 might be the D (6 bases). The CDR3 runs 15 residues. Trimming cost V 6 bases and J 2 bases, with 16 bases left between them. From germline, CDR1 is LGHDT and CDR2 YNNKEL (reference sequence). Here the CDR3 reads CASSPQGTTNTEAFF. CDR3 sequence (DNA): TGTGCCAGCAGTCCTCAGGGGACCACCAACACTGAAGCTTTCTTT.

CDR3 residues: CASSLDGGGNSPLHF. DNA for the CDR3: TGTGCCAGCAGCTTAGACGGCGGCGGGAATTCACCCCTCCACTTT. The V call is TRBV11-2, the J call TRBJ1-6; D not certain. CDR1 is SGHAT and CDR2 is FQNNGV in the germline V gene. The CDR3 loop spans 15 amino acids. The ends were cut back, 0 bases at V and 7 bases at J, with 10 bases in the middle.